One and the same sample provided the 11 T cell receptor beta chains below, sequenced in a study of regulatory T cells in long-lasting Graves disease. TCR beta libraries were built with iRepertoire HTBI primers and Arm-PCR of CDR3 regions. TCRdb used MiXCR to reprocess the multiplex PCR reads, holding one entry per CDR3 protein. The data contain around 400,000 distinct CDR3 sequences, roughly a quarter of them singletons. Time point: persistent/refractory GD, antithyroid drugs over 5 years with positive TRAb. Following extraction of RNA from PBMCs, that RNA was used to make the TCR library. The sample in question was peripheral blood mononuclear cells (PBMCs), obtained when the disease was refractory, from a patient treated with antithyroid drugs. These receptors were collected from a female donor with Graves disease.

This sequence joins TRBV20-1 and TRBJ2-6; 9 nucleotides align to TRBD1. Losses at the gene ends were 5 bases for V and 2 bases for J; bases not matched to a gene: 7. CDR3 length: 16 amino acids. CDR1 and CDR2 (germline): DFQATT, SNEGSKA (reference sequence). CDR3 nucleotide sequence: TGCAGTGCTTACAGGGGGCGCACGGCTGGGGCCAACGTCCTGACTTTC. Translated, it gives CSAYRGRTAGANVLTF.

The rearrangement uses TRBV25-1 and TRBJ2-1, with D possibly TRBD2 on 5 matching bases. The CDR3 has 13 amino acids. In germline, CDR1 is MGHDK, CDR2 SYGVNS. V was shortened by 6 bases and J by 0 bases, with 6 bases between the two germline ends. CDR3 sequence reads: CASRGSSYNEQFF. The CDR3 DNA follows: TGTGCCAGCAGGGGGAGCTCCTACAATGAGCAGTTCTTC.

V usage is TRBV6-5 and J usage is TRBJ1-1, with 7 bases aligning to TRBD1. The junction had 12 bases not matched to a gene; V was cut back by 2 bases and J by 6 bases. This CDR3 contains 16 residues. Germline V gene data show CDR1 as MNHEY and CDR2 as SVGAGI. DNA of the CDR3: TGTGCCAGCAGTTACACCTTACAGGGGTTGGGTCCTGAAGCTTTCTTT. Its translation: CASSYTLQGLGPEAFF.

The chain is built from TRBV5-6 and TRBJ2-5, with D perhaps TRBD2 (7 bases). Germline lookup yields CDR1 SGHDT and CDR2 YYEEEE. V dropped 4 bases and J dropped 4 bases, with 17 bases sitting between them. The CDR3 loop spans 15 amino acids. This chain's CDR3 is CASSLGGGSLETQYF. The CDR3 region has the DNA TGTGCCAGCAGCCTGGGAGGGGGAAGTTTAGAGACCCAGTACTTC.

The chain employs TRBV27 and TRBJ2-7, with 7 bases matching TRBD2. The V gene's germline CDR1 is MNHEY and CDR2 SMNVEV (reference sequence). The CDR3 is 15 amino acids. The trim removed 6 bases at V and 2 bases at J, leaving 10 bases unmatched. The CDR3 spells CASRSGGRDTYEQYF. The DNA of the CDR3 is TGTGCCAGCAGATCGGGTGGGAGGGATACCTACGAGCAGTACTTC.

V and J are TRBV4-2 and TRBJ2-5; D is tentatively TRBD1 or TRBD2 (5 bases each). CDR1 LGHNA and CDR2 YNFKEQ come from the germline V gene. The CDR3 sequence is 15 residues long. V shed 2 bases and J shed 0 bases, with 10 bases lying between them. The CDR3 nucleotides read TGTGCCAGCAGCCAATCCCGGGACCACCAAGAGACCCAGTACTTC. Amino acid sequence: CASSQSRDHQETQYF.

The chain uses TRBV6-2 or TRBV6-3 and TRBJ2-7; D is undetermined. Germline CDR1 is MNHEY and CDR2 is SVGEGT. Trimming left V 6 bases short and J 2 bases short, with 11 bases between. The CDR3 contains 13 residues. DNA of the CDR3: TGTGCCAGCAGGACGGACGGAACCTACGAGCAGTACTTC. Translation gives CASRTDGTYEQYF.

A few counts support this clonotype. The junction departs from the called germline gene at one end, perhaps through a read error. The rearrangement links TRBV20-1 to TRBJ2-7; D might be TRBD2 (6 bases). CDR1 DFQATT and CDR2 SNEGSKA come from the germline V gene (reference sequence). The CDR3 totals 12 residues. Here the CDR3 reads CSARTPGLLQTF. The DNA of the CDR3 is TGCAGTGCTCGAACACCGGGACTCCTCCAAACTTTC.

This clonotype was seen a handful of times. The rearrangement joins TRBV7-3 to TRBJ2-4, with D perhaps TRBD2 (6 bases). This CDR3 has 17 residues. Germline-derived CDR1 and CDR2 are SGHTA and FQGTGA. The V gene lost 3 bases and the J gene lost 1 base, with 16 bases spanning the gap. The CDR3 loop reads CASSLGSREMAKNIQYF. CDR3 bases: TGTGCCAGCAGCTTGGGGTCACGGGAGATGGCCAAAAACATTCAGTACTTC.

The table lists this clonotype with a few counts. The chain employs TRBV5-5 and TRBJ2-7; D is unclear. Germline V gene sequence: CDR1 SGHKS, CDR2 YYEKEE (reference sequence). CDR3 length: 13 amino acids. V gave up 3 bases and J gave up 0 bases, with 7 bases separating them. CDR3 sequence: CASSSFSSYEQYF. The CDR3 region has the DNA TGTGCCAGCAGCTCATTTAGCTCCTACGAGCAGTACTTC. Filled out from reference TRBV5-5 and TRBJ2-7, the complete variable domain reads DAGVTQSPTHLIKTRGQQVTLRCSPISGHKSVSWYQQVLGQGPQFIFQYYEKEERGRGNFPDRFSARQFPNYSSELNVNALLLGDSALYLCASSSFSSYEQYFGPGTRLTVT.

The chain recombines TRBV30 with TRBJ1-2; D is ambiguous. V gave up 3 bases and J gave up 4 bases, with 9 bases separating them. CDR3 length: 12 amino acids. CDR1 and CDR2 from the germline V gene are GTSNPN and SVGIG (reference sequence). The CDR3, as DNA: TGTGCCTGGAGCCGGCCGAGCTATGGCTACACCTTC. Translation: CAWSRPSYGYTF.